This T cell receptor beta chain originates from a study of shared clonotypes between healthy human individuals. Study-wide results and limits: Depth of sequencing was expected to influence donor clonotype sharing. Rarefaction indicated that sorted-subset sequencing remained incomplete although depth was large. A few donors showed sharing of about 4.8% of naive CD4 clonotypes.

The V gene's germline CDR1 is SGHNT and CDR2 YENEEA. CDR3 size: 17 residues. V was shortened by 1 base and J by 5 bases, with 18 bases between the two germline ends. Only in-frame clones appear in the TCRdb table, and some are missing; sequencing was by immunoSEQ multiplex PCR. The repertoire has more than 1.2 million clones, just under 99% of them found once; the top ten carry about 0.34%. As regards this clone: As yet, its antigen is unknown.

The sequence was collected from a man aged 25 to 45 in good health. The sample was naive CD4+ T cells sorted from blood. Regarding subset: CD45RA+ positively selected. The chain joins TRBV11-3 to TRBJ2-1; D perhaps matches TRBD1 (6 bases). This CDR3 reads CASSLGQGFSLDNEQFF. The CDR3 DNA sequence: TGTGCCAGCAGCTTAGGCCAGGGGTTTAGTTTGGACAATGAGCAGTTCTTC.